A single sample gave rise to the 3 T cell receptor beta chains below, sequenced in a study of response to subunit inactivated influenza vaccine. TCRdb re-analysed the RT-PCR reads in MiXCR, keeping a single row per CDR3 protein. This table has under 800,000 distinct CDR3 sequences, about 14% appearing once. The starting material was PBMCs from blood, obtained 14 to 15 days before vaccination. The origin of the receptors is a man aged 50 to 59 who received an inactivated influenza vaccine.

The V gene is TRBV6-6, the J gene TRBJ1-2, with no clear D. In germline, CDR1 is MNHNY, CDR2 SVGAGI (reference sequence). Between the trimmed V and J ends, which lost 6 bases and 4 bases, there was a span of 12 bases. This CDR3 contains 13 residues. CDR3 sequence reads: CASRTDGLYGYTF. As DNA, the CDR3 is TGTGCCAGCAGAACCGACGGCCTCTATGGCTACACCTTC.

This rearrangement joins TRBV5-1 to TRBJ1-2; D unresolved. The V and J ends lost 4 bases and 2 bases respectively, with 9 bases between them. This CDR3 contains 13 residues. Germline values: CDR1 SGHRS, CDR2 YFSETQ. In DNA, the CDR3 is TGCGCCAGCAGCGACGCGCGGAACTATGGCTACACCTTC. Translated: CASSDARNYGYTF.

J is TRBJ2-7 and V is TRBV5-4, with a possible D match to TRBD1 (6 bases). Trimming removed 4 bases from V and 3 bases from J, with 17 bases in between. The CDR3 has 15 residues. CDR1 is SGHNT, CDR2 YYREEE, per germline (reference sequence). This chain's CDR3 is CASSGTSDSHYEQYF. The CDR3 bases are TGTGCCAGCAGCGGAACCTCGGACAGTCACTACGAGCAGTACTTC. The complete variable domain, with remaining parts taken from reference TRBV5-4 and TRBJ2-7, reads ETGVTQSPTHLIKTRGQQVTLRCSSQSGHNTVSWYQQALGQGPQFIFQYYREEENGRGNFPPRFSGLQFPNYSSELNVNALELDDSALYLCASSGTSDSHYEQYFGPGTRLTVT.